The 23 T cell receptor beta chains below were found in one sample sequenced in a study of T cells in tuberculosis. Produced via immunoSEQ multiplex PCR; TCRdb's table is partial and in-frame only. This sample carries more than 45,000 clones, over 75% of them seen once, and the ten largest clones take about a fifth. Sorting used thawed, overnight-rested PBMC stained with anti-CD3, a viability dye and GMM-loaded CD1B tetramer. C32 glucose monomycolate from Rhodococcus equi was loaded onto the CD1B tetramers. The specimen sequenced was CD1b-GMM tetramer-negative cells sorted from PBMCs. The source of these receptors is an adult woman with latent tuberculosis.

The chain has TRBV19 and TRBJ1-2, with D possibly being TRBD1 (6 bases). Trimming removed 2 bases at V and 3 bases at J, with 10 bases between. The germline CDR1 and CDR2 sequences are LNHDA and SQIVND (reference sequence). This CDR3 is built from 14 residues. The DNA of the CDR3 is TGTGCCAGTAGTATACAGGGGCCGGACTATGGCTACACCTTC. Amino acids: CASSIQGPDYGYTF. The whole variable domain, filled in from reference TRBV19 and TRBJ1-2, reads DGGITQSPKYLFRKEGQNVTLSCEQNLNHDAMYWYRQDPGQGLRLIYYSQIVNDFQKGDIAEGYSVSREKKESFPLTVTSAQKNPTAFYLCASSIQGPDYGYTFGSGTRLTVV.

V is TRBV4-3 and J is TRBJ1-2; 9 nucleotides align to TRBD1. The V gene end was trimmed by 1 base and the J gene end by 4 bases; junction bases not matched to a gene: 7. This CDR3 is 16 amino acids long. Germline V CDR1 and CDR2: LGHNA, YSLEER. CDR3 in DNA: TGCGCCAGCAGCCAAGCCACAGGGGGCCCCCCCTATGGCTACACCTTC. The encoded protein is CASSQATGGPPYGYTF.

This chain uses TRBV9 with TRBJ2-7; D might be TRBD2 (6 bases). The CDR3 spans 17 residues. Germline values: CDR1 SGDLS, CDR2 YYNGEE. V was pared by 3 bases and J by 0 bases, with 19 bases between. In DNA form, the CDR3 reads TGTGCCAGCAGCGGACCCTACGACGGGGGAGTCTCCTACGAGCAGTACTTC. This encodes CASSGPYDGGVSYEQYF.

V is TRBV27 and J is TRBJ1-2; possibly TRBD1 for D (6 bases). Germline V gene lookup returns CDR1 MNHEY and CDR2 SMNVEV (reference sequence). V lost 8 bases, J lost 4 bases, and 23 bases lay in between. The CDR3 has 16 amino acids. This CDR3 is CASGLGVGQTTYGYTF. CDR3 in DNA: TGTGCCAGCGGCCTGGGGGTAGGACAGACCACCTATGGCTACACCTTC.

This sequence joins TRBV18 and TRBJ2-5, with D maybe TRBD1 (5 bases). TRBJ2-7 matches the DNA end more closely, so the J call is doubtful. Germline CDR1 and CDR2: KGHSH and LQKENI. The CDR3 consists of 14 residues. CDR3 nucleotides: TGTGCCAGCTCATCCTGGGGCAGAAACTACGAGCAGTACTTC. This translates into CASSSWGRNYEQYF.

This rearrangement joins TRBV5-8 to TRBJ2-5; 11 nucleotides line up with TRBD2. The CDR3 loop spans 16 amino acids. V lost 3 bases and J lost 4; bases outside the gene matches: 8. The germline gives CDR1 SGHTS, CDR2 YDEGEE. The CDR3 region is CASSSTQTSGIETQYF. The CDR3 coding sequence is TGTGCCAGCAGCTCAACCCAGACTAGCGGGATAGAGACCCAGTACTTC. The full variable domain, rest sourced from reference TRBV5-8 and TRBJ2-5, is EAGVTQSPTHLIKTRGQQATLRCSPISGHTSVYWYQQALGLGLQFLLWYDEGEERNRGNFPPRFSGRQFPNYSSELNVNALELEDSALYLCASSSTQTSGIETQYFGPGTRLLVL.

The chain couples TRBV9 to TRBJ2-4; 8 nucleotides align to TRBD1. V trimming: 4 bases; J trimming: 6 bases; junction bases outside the gene matches: 12. Germline values: CDR1 SGDLS, CDR2 YYNGEE. This CDR3 contains 16 residues. The CDR3 DNA sequence: TGTGCCAGCAGCCCTCAGGACAGGGCCGCGGGAAACATTCAGTACTTC. This sequence encodes CASSPQDRAAGNIQYF.

The rearrangement links TRBV6-1 to TRBJ2-1, with 11 bases aligning to TRBD2. The V gene end was trimmed by 6 bases and the J gene end by 7 bases; junction bases not matched to a gene: 8. The CDR3 has 15 amino acids. The germline CDR1 and CDR2 sequences are MNHNS and SASEGT. CDR3 residues: CASREIAGGRNEQFF. The CDR3, as DNA: TGTGCCAGCAGGGAGATAGCGGGAGGGCGGAATGAGCAGTTCTTC.

V is TRBV19 and J is TRBJ1-1; TRBD1 aligns across 9 bases. CDR1 is LNHDA and CDR2 is SQIVND in the germline V gene (reference sequence). The V and J ends lost 3 bases and 11 bases, in that order; junction bases with no gene match: 4. The CDR3 is 12 amino acids. The CDR3 sequence is CASSIIGTGAFF. The CDR3 coding sequence is TGTGCCAGTAGTATTATTGGGACAGGGGCTTTCTTT.

This clone has just a few counts. The chain couples TRBV5-4 to TRBJ2-1; 7 bases fit TRBD2. V was clipped by 4 bases and J by 10 bases; unmatched bases: 8. This CDR3 has 13 amino acids. Germline V CDR1 and CDR2: SGHNT, YYREEE (reference sequence). Written as DNA, the CDR3 is TGTGCCAGCAGCCCCGGGGGTAGCGGGGAGCAGTTCTTC. Translating it yields CASSPGGSGEQFF.

The V call is TRBV19, the J call TRBJ2-5, with 7 bases that match TRBD2. The V gene end was trimmed by 9 bases and the J gene end by 7 bases; junction bases not matched to a gene: 14. CDR1 and CDR2 (germline): LNHDA, SQIVND (reference sequence). This CDR3 has 14 amino acids. CDR3 region: CASQLATRVGTQYF. CDR3 sequence (DNA): TGTGCCAGCCAACTAGCGACCCGGGTGGGGACCCAGTACTTC.

V and J are TRBV25-1 and TRBJ2-2, with D possibly matching TRBD2 (5 bases). This CDR3 is 15 amino acids long. V lost 1 base to trimming and J lost 0 bases, with 6 bases between them. The germline CDR1 and CDR2 sequences are MGHDK and SYGVNS. The CDR3 DNA reads as TGTGCCAGCAGTGAATGGCGGGCGAACACCGGGGAGCTGTTTTTT. Translation: CASSEWRANTGELFF.

This clone was observed a few times. This chain links TRBV4-2 with TRBJ2-4; maybe TRBD2 (6 bases). V lost 3 bases and J lost 8, with 14 bases in between. Germline V gene data show CDR1 as LGHNA and CDR2 as YNFKEQ. The CDR3 covers 14 residues. CDR3 sequence: CASSHFVGTDIQYF. The CDR3 DNA reads as TGTGCCAGCAGCCACTTCGTCGGGACTGACATTCAGTACTTC.

The chain couples TRBV19 to TRBJ1-3, with a tentative D call TRBD1 (5 bases). The CDR3 totals 15 residues. The germline V gene has CDR1 LNHDA and CDR2 SQIVND (reference sequence). Trimming took off 5 bases at V and 0 bases at J, with 11 bases between the two ends. DNA of the CDR3: TGTGCCAGTAGTCCTCACAGGTACTCTGGAAACACCATATATTTT. Encoded protein: CASSPHRYSGNTIYF.

The chain is built from TRBV4-3 and TRBJ1-2; tentatively, D is TRBD1 (6 bases). Trimming cost V 0 bases and J 8 bases, with 16 bases left between them. Germline V lookup: CDR1 LGHNA, CDR2 YSLEER. CDR3 size: 15 residues. CDR3 DNA sequence: TGCGCCAGCAGCCAAGATGTGGTTTTGGGGGCCGGCTACACCTTC. Its protein product is CASSQDVVLGAGYTF.

A note on this clone: The junction departs from germline at one end; a sequencing error may be responsible. The V gene is TRBV5-8, the J gene TRBJ2-1; D might be TRBD1 or TRBD2, each matching 5 bases. The CDR3 is 17 amino acids. The V gene's germline CDR1 is SGHTS and CDR2 YDEGEE. CDR3 DNA sequence: TGTGTCAGCAGCGGTGACAGAGTACAAAGCTCCTACAATGAGCAGTTCTTC. Its protein is CVSSGDRVQSSYNEQFF. Looking up the rest from reference TRBV5-8 and TRBJ2-1 gives the full variable domain: EAGVTQSPTHLIKTRGQQATLRCSPISGHTSVYWYQQALGLGLQFLLWYDEGEERNRGNFPPRFSGRQFPNYSSELNVNALELEDSALYLCVSSGDRVQSSYNEQFFGPGTRLTVL.

This clone has a handful of counts. This chain uses TRBV7-9 with TRBJ2-1; 10 nucleotides match TRBD2. In germline, CDR1 is SEHNR, CDR2 FQNEAQ (reference sequence). The CDR3 runs 16 residues. V trimming: 4 bases; J trimming: 5 bases; junction bases outside the gene matches: 8. Written as DNA, the CDR3 is TGTGCCAGCAGCTCAATAAGCGGGAGGGCGAACAATGAGCAGTTCTTC. This sequence encodes CASSSISGRANNEQFF.

The rearrangement joins TRBV28 to TRBJ1-2, with D uncertain. This CDR3 has 12 residues. V was cut by 1 base and J by 5 bases, with 5 bases left in between. CDR1 and CDR2 from the germline V gene are MDHEN and SYDVKM. The CDR3 DNA reads as TGTGCCAGCAGTTTATCAGCGTATGGCTACACCTTC. This codes for CASSLSAYGYTF.

This clone occurred many times. The chain couples TRBV6-5 to TRBJ2-1, with 8 bases that match TRBD2. The CDR3 loop spans 14 amino acids. The J segment lost 5 bases and the V segment lost 5 bases, leaving 5 bases of the junction unmatched. Germline-derived CDR1 and CDR2 are MNHEY and SVGAGI. The CDR3 DNA reads TGTGCCAGCAGTGCCTGGACTAGCCACAATGAGCAGTTCTTC. It specifies CASSAWTSHNEQFF.

The rearrangement joins TRBV25-1 to TRBJ1-1; TRBD1 matches 8 bases. This CDR3 has 14 amino acids. Looked up from germline, CDR1 is MGHDK and CDR2 is SYGVNS. V shed 6 bases, J shed 1 base, and the junction held 4 bases outside the gene matches. Written as DNA, the CDR3 is TGTGCCAGCAGAGATCAGGGGGCGAACACTGAAGCTTTCTTT. Translating it yields CASRDQGANTEAFF.

The CDR3 loop is CASSVALGQGNTGELFF. The CDR3 region has the DNA TGTGCCAGCAGCGTAGCTTTGGGACAGGGAAACACCGGGGAGCTGTTTTTT. V usage is TRBV9 and J usage is TRBJ2-2, with 9 nucleotides matching TRBD1. V trimming: 0 bases; J trimming: 2 bases; junction bases outside the gene matches: 5. The CDR3 spans 17 residues. Germline V gene data show CDR1 as SGDLS and CDR2 as YYNGEE.

This chain uses TRBV9 with TRBJ1-4, with D possibly matching TRBD1 (5 bases). CDR1 is SGDLS, CDR2 YYNGEE, per germline. The CDR3 contains 15 residues. Trimming shortened V by 2 bases and J by 2 bases, and 10 bases separated the two germline ends. As DNA, the CDR3 is TGTGCCAGCAGCGTTGGGCAGGGCACTAATGAAAAACTGTTTTTT. Translation gives CASSVGQGTNEKLFF.

The chain carries TRBV6-5 and TRBJ1-1, with D unclear. V was trimmed by 4 bases and J by 5 bases, leaving 11 bases between them. The CDR3 consists of 13 residues. Germline V lookup: CDR1 MNHEY, CDR2 SVGAGI. The CDR3 nucleotides are TGTGCCAGCAGTTCTATGGGGAGGACTGAAGCTTTCTTT. Protein: CASSSMGRTEAFF.